The 28 T cell receptor beta chains below were found in one sample sequenced in a study of cytomegalovirus exposure and HLA in healthy donors (dated by TCRdb to about 2017). Libraries were prepared through the immunoSEQ multiplex PCR assay. A mixture of 60 forward primers for TCR Vbeta segments and 13 reverse primers for TCR Jbeta segments was used in the multiplex PCR. The immuneACCESS repertoire file appears here via TCRdb, limited to in-frame rearrangements. These files lack a portion of the clones; in checked studies, under half of the deficit traces to unresolved V genes, and the cause of the others is not known. The sample table holds 150,000 to 200,000 clones, of which over 75% were seen once. The ten largest make up 1.6% of the sample. Sequenced: PBMCs. These receptors were collected from a woman younger than 45 in good health and CMV-seronegative.

The chain employs TRBV12-5 and TRBJ2-7; 8 nucleotides line up with TRBD1. Germline-derived CDR1 and CDR2 are LGHNT and FRNRAP. V gave up 1 base and J gave up 2 bases; unmatched junction bases: 7. This CDR3 is built from 16 residues. In DNA, the CDR3 is TGTGCTAGTGGTTTGGCCGGTGGACAGGGAACCTACGAGCAGTACTTC. As protein: CASGLAGGQGTYEQYF.

Notes on this clone: The junction departs from germline at one end; a sequencing error may be responsible. The J gene is TRBJ1-5, the V gene TRBV6-1; 7 nucleotides align to TRBD1. The germline V gene has CDR1 MNHNS and CDR2 SASEGT. The CDR3 totals 14 residues. The CDR3 here is CAGSTTGKGQPQHF. DNA for the CDR3: TGTGCCGGCAGCACGACAGGGAAGGGTCAGCCCCAGCATTTT.

The CDR3 coding sequence is TGTGCCAGCAGCCGGGAGGGCTACACAGATACGCAGTATTTT. Its translation is CASSREGYTDTQYF. The chain is built from TRBV4-2 and TRBJ2-3; TRBD2 matches 7 bases. With V trimmed by 4 bases and J by 2 bases, 3 bases remained unmatched. Germline CDR1 reads LGHNA; CDR2 reads YNFKEQ. This CDR3 comprises 14 residues.

V gene TRBV6-6 combines with J gene TRBJ2-5, with 7 bases fitting TRBD2. Germline V gives CDR1 MNHNY, CDR2 SVGAGI (reference sequence). The CDR3 is 14 amino acids. V lost 6 bases and J lost 9; bases outside the gene matches: 13. As DNA, the CDR3 is TGTGCCAGCAGGGGGGAGGGCCGGTTTGGGGCCCAGTACTTC. As protein: CASRGEGRFGAQYF.

DNA for the CDR3: TGTGCCAGCAGCCAAGGTTACGGCTCCTACGAGCAGTACTTC. Its translation is CASSQGYGSYEQYF. The chain has TRBV4-2 and TRBJ2-7; D is uncertain. The CDR3 is 14 residues long. Germline V gene sequence: CDR1 LGHNA, CDR2 YNFKEQ. Between the trimmed V and J ends, which lost 1 base and 0 bases, there was a span of 7 bases.

The chain links TRBV5-6 to TRBJ2-1; 10 nucleotides line up with TRBD1. Trimming cost V 7 bases and J 9 bases; bases outside gene matches: 13. This CDR3 has 15 residues. Germline CDR1 SGHDT, CDR2 YYEEEE. CDR3 in amino acids: CASAPRTGGTSEQFF. The CDR3 DNA is TGTGCCAGCGCGCCCCGGACAGGGGGAACAAGTGAGCAGTTCTTC.

V is TRBV7-7 and J is TRBJ2-7; TRBD1 matches 12 bases. From germline, CDR1 is SSHAT and CDR2 FNYEAQ (reference sequence). V lost 6 bases, J lost 6 bases, and 12 bases stayed unmatched. CDR3 length: 16 amino acids. The CDR3 loop reads CASSSYSGTGGGEQYF. The CDR3 nucleotides read TGTGCCAGCAGTTCTTACTCCGGGACAGGGGGCGGCGAGCAGTACTTC.

The rearrangement joins TRBV6-5 to TRBJ1-4, with D possibly being TRBD1 (5 bases). Germline CDR1 MNHEY, CDR2 SVGAGI. Trimming took 2 bases from V and 5 from J, leaving 9 bases between them. The CDR3 contains 14 residues. This chain's CDR3 is CASSYLGGNEKLFF. The DNA for the CDR3 is TGTGCCAGCAGTTACCTCGGGGGGAATGAAAAACTGTTTTTT.

This chain connects TRBV27 to TRBJ2-7; D unresolved. V was cut by 3 bases and J by 1 base, with 7 bases left in between. The CDR3 spans 13 residues. In germline, CDR1 is MNHEY, CDR2 SMNVEV (reference sequence). CDR3 DNA sequence: TGTGCCAGCAGTTTTTCAGAATCCTACGAGCAGTACTTC. This translates into CASSFSESYEQYF.

This clone was seen only a few times. The V call is TRBV6-1, the J call TRBJ2-4; no reliable D call. Deletions cut 6 bases from V and 7 bases from J, with 16 bases between. The CDR3 runs to 14 residues. Germline V CDR1 and CDR2: MNHNS, SASEGT. The CDR3 sequence is CASRLMGPENIQYF. In DNA, the CDR3 is TGTGCCAGCAGGCTAATGGGCCCCGAGAACATTCAGTACTTC.

The chain has TRBV30 and TRBJ1-1; no reliable D call. Trimming shortened V by 8 bases and J by 4 bases, and 17 bases separated the two germline ends. The CDR3 is made up of 13 amino acids. CDR1 and CDR2 (germline): GTSNPN, SVGIG (reference sequence). CDR3 nucleotides: TGTGCCCGAAAAGTCCTAGACGGCACTGAAGCTTTCTTT. It specifies CARKVLDGTEAFF.

Comment on this clone: An end of the junction does not agree with germline; a read error may underlie this. The V and J genes are TRBV6-1 and TRBJ2-4, with 7 bases matching TRBD1. Germline CDR1 and CDR2: MNHNS and SASEGT. The CDR3 is 18 amino acids. The CDR3 sequence is CVSSEKGKVSGQKNIQYF. In DNA, the CDR3 is TGTGTCAGCAGTGAAAAGGGGAAGGTGTCGGGACAGAAAAACATTCAGTACTTC.

This clone appeared once. V is TRBV4-1 and J is TRBJ2-7; 8 bases match TRBD2. V lost 1 base to trimming and J lost 3 bases; unmatched junction nucleotides: 8. The CDR3 sequence is 16 residues long. Germline values: CDR1 MGHRA, CDR2 YSYEKL. CDR3 coding DNA: TGCGCCAGCAGCCAAGCCGGGACTAGGATTGACTACGAGCAGTACTTC. It specifies CASSQAGTRIDYEQYF.

This clone was picked up one time. The chain uses TRBV29-1 and TRBJ2-5, with TRBD1 identical over 9 bases. V trimming: 5 bases; J trimming: 13 bases; junction bases outside the gene matches: 8. The CDR3 loop spans 11 amino acids. Germline CDR1 reads SQVTM; CDR2 reads ANQGSEA. CDR3 sequence (DNA): TGCAGCGTTCGGACAGGGGACATCATGTACTTC. The encoded protein is CSVRTGDIMYF.

This clone was recorded only once. The rearrangement links TRBV6-5 to TRBJ1-5; the match to TRBD1 covers 10 bases. V was clipped by 5 bases and J by 6 bases; unmatched bases: 7. The CDR3 runs 15 residues. Germline V lookup: CDR1 MNHEY, CDR2 SVGAGI. CDR3 sequence (DNA): TGTGCCAGCAGTCGCGGGACAGGGGTGGGTCAGCCCCAGCATTTT. Amino acid sequence: CASSRGTGVGQPQHF.

Comments on this clone: Sequence at one end of the junction differs from germline and may be a read error. This rearrangement joins TRBV7-7 to TRBJ2-5, with 10 bases identical to TRBD1. The CDR3 runs 16 residues. The germline CDR1 and CDR2 sequences are SSHAT and FNYEAQ (reference sequence). The CDR3 nucleotides read TGTGCTAGCAGCTTAGGGGGGACAGGGGCTCAAGAGACCCAGTACTTC. As protein: CASSLGGTGAQETQYF. The whole variable domain, remainder taken from reference TRBV7-7 and TRBJ2-5, is GAGVSQSPRYKVTKRGQDVTLRCDPISSHATLYWYQQALGQGPEFLTYFNYEAQPDKSGLPSDRFSAERPEGSISTLTIQRTEQRDSAMYRCASSLGGTGAQETQYFGPGTRLLVL.

The V gene is TRBV27, the J gene TRBJ2-1; TRBD1 agrees at 11 bases. Trimming took 3 bases from V and 7 from J; bases not matched to a gene: 8. The CDR3 is made up of 16 amino acids. CDR1 MNHEY and CDR2 SMNVEV come from the germline V gene (reference sequence). For the CDR3, the DNA is TGTGCCAGCAGTTTCGTCGGGACAGGGGGGAATAATGAGCAGTTCTTC. It yields the protein CASSFVGTGGNNEQFF.

This sequence joins TRBV19 and TRBJ2-7; 7 nucleotides match TRBD2. This CDR3 contains 13 residues. Germline V gene data show CDR1 as LNHDA and CDR2 as SQIVND (reference sequence). The trim removed 5 bases at V and 3 bases at J, leaving 4 bases unmatched. The CDR3 protein is CASSRQRGYEQYF. In DNA form, the CDR3 reads TGTGCCAGTAGTCGACAGCGGGGCTACGAGCAGTACTTC.

The V call is TRBV7-2, the J call TRBJ1-5, with a tentative D call TRBD1 (5 bases). Germline assignment: CDR1 SGHTA and CDR2 FQGNSA. The CDR3 extends over 14 amino acids. The ends were cut back, 1 base at V and 6 bases at J, with 10 bases in the middle. The CDR3 DNA reads TGTGCCAGCAGCTTAGGGCAGGGCGGTCAGCCCCAGCATTTT. Residues: CASSLGQGGQPQHF. Full variable domain (rest looked up from reference TRBV7-2 and TRBJ1-5): GAGVSQSPSNKVTEKGKDVELRCDPISGHTALYWYRQSLGQGLEFLIYFQGNSAPDKSGLPSDRFSAERTGGSVSTLTIQRTQQEDSAVYLCASSLGQGGQPQHFGDGTRLSIL.

This chain joins TRBV27 and TRBJ1-3; TRBD1 agrees at 7 bases. CDR1 and CDR2 from the germline V gene are MNHEY and SMNVEV (reference sequence). The CDR3 runs to 15 residues. The V segment lost 5 bases and the J segment 1 base; nucleotides outside the gene matches: 5. CDR3 protein: CASSRDRASGNTIYF. CDR3 sequence (DNA): TGTGCCAGCAGTCGCGACAGGGCGTCTGGAAACACCATATATTTT.

This clone has just one count. J is TRBJ2-7 and V is TRBV18; 7 nucleotides line up with TRBD2. The V gene end was trimmed by 6 bases and the J gene end by 1 base; junction bases not matched to a gene: 9. The CDR3 sequence is 15 residues long. The germline V gene encodes CDR1 KGHSH and CDR2 LQKENI. The CDR3 DNA sequence: TGTGCCAGCTCCCCGGGCGGGAGACCTTCCTACGAGCAGTACTTC. This translates into CASSPGGRPSYEQYF.

The chain recombines TRBV2 with TRBJ2-5, with a tentative D call TRBD1 (6 bases). CDR1 and CDR2 from the germline V gene are SNHLY and FYNNEI. The CDR3 consists of 13 residues. Trimming left V 4 bases short and J 3 bases short, with 9 bases between. The CDR3 bases are TGTGCCAGCAGTGCCAGGACAGAAGAGACCCAGTACTTC. Its protein product is CASSARTEETQYF.

The genes are TRBV30 and TRBJ1-2; D is perhaps TRBD1 (5 bases). V dropped 0 bases and J dropped 0 bases, with 8 bases sitting between them. This CDR3 has 14 amino acids. Germline V gene sequence: CDR1 GTSNPN, CDR2 SVGIG (reference sequence). The CDR3 loop reads CAWSVTVSNYGYTF. The CDR3 DNA follows: TGTGCCTGGAGTGTGACAGTGTCTAACTATGGCTACACCTTC.

The chain uses TRBV7-8 and TRBJ2-7, with D perhaps TRBD1 (5 bases). Germline CDR1 reads SGHVS; CDR2 reads FQNEAQ. With 5 bases removed from V and 4 bases from J, the gap between germline ends came to 15 bases. The CDR3 is made up of 14 amino acids. The CDR3 sequence: CASSLSQRGYEQYF. In nucleotides, the CDR3 is TGTGCCAGCAGCCTTAGCCAAAGGGGTTACGAGCAGTACTTC. Full variable domain (rest looked up from reference TRBV7-8 and TRBJ2-7): GAGVSQSPRYKVAKRGQDVALRCDPISGHVSLFWYQQALGQGPEFLTYFQNEAQLDKSGLPSDRFFAERPEGSVSTLKIQRTQQEDSAVYLCASSLSQRGYEQYFGPGTRLTVT.

The chain carries TRBV29-1 and TRBJ2-7, with TRBD2 identical over 8 bases. This CDR3 is built from 16 residues. Germline V CDR1 and CDR2: SQVTM, ANQGSEA. V was clipped by 4 bases and J by 2 bases; unmatched bases: 13. The CDR3 spells CSVALNSGVRTYEQYF. DNA of the CDR3: TGCAGCGTTGCTCTAAATAGCGGGGTACGGACCTACGAGCAGTACTTC.

This rearrangement joins TRBV29-1 to TRBJ1-1; D perhaps matches TRBD1 (5 bases). Trimming left V 4 bases short and J 10 bases short, with 16 bases between. The CDR3 has 12 amino acids. The germline CDR1 and CDR2 sequences are SQVTM and ANQGSEA. CDR3 in DNA: TGCAGCGTTGTCTTGGTTCGGCAGGGAGCTTTCTTT. Its translation: CSVVLVRQGAFF.

V and J are TRBV5-6 and TRBJ1-5, with D unresolved. CDR1 is SGHDT, CDR2 YYEEEE, per germline. The CDR3 has 15 amino acids. Trimming removed 0 bases at V and 4 bases at J, with 11 bases between. This CDR3 reads CASSLGATGNQPQHF. CDR3 DNA: TGTGCCAGCAGCTTGGGGGCGACGGGGAATCAGCCCCAGCATTTT.

The chain couples TRBV11-2 to TRBJ2-3; 9 bases line up with TRBD1. Per germline, CDR1 SGHAT and CDR2 FQNNGV. The CDR3 consists of 15 residues. The V gene end was trimmed by 5 bases and the J gene end by 3 bases; junction bases not matched to a gene: 6. The chain's CDR3 is CASSPFGQGTDTQYF. For the CDR3, the DNA is TGTGCCAGCAGCCCCTTCGGACAGGGGACAGATACGCAGTATTTT.